Listed below are T cell receptor beta chains from one sample, sequenced in a study of T-cell memory formation after mild COVID-19. MiXCR, applied by TCRdb to the 5' RACE reads, yields one record per CDR3 protein. Counted here are approximately 170,000 distinct CDR3 sequences, 10% to 15% occurring once; the ten biggest clones make up approximately 3.4%. The sample taken for sequencing was PBMCs or a T cell subset sorted from them (not recorded which). Receptors originate from a man aged 18 to 29 who had mild COVID-19 (a few samples of this study predate the infection). Cell type and time point are not known. Both conserved end residues are part of each CDR3. The D gene is left open where the match is weak. Clone size, where shown, is once, few, many, or a class for clones that have expanded.

J gene: TRBJ2-5; V gene: TRBV7-2; clone size: .; D gene: .; CDR3 DNA: TGTGCCAGCAGCTTAGCCGTGGTACCACGACAAGAGACCCAGTACTTC; CDR3 protein: CASSLAVVPRQETQYF
J gene: TRBJ1-1; V gene: TRBV18; clone size: many; D gene: .; CDR3 DNA: TGTGCCAGCTCACCACCGTTGGTTTACAGGGAGTGGGGGGATTATGAAGCTTTCTTT; CDR3 protein: CASSPPLVYREWGDYEAFF
J gene: TRBJ2-5; V gene: TRBV5-1; clone size: few; D gene: .; CDR3 DNA: TGCGCCAGCAGCTTGGGGGGGCCTGGCAAGACCCAGTACTTC; CDR3 protein: CASSLGGPGKTQYF
J gene: TRBJ1-5; V gene: TRBV10-3; clone size: .; D gene: .; CDR3 DNA: TGTGCCATCAGTGAAGGGAATCAGCCCCAGCATTTT; CDR3 protein: CAISEGNQPQHF
J gene: TRBJ1-1; V gene: TRBV4-1; clone size: .; D gene: TRBD1; CDR3 DNA: TGCGCCAGCAGCGCTGGTCCGGGACAGGTATCCCCTGAAGCTTTCTTT; CDR3 protein: CASSAGPGQVSPEAFF
J gene: TRBJ2-3; V gene: TRBV24-1; clone size: few; D gene: TRBD2; CDR3 DNA: TGTGCCACCAGTCCCGGGACTAGGGGTAGCACAGATACGCAGTATTTT; CDR3 protein: CATSPGTRGSTDTQYF
J gene: TRBJ1-5; V gene: TRBV20-1; clone size: .; D gene: TRBD1; CDR3 DNA: TGCAGTGCTATAAAGGGGACAGGGTCCCTCAGGCCCCAGCATTTT; CDR3 protein: CSAIKGTGSLRPQHF
J gene: TRBJ2-3; V gene: TRBV20-1; clone size: .; D gene: .; CDR3 DNA: TGCAGTGCTGGTCGAGGTCAGGGCACAGATACGCAGTATTTT; CDR3 protein: CSAGRGQGTDTQYF
J gene: TRBJ1-6; V gene: TRBV20-1; clone size: many; D gene: TRBD1; CDR3 DNA: TGCAGTGCTCAGGGGGGAGGCGCCTATAATTCACCCCTCCACTTT; CDR3 protein: CSAQGGGAYNSPLHF
J gene: TRBJ2-5; V gene: TRBV20-1; clone size: few; D gene: TRBD2; CDR3 DNA: TGCAGTGCTAGCGCGGGAGGACGAGAGACCCAGTACTTC; CDR3 protein: CSASAGGRETQYF
J gene: TRBJ1-2; V gene: TRBV11-2; clone size: .; D gene: .; CDR3 DNA: TGTGCCAGCAGTACAGGGTTTGGCTACACCTTC; CDR3 protein: CASSTGFGYTF
J gene: TRBJ1-3; V gene: TRBV20-1; clone size: .; D gene: .; CDR3 DNA: TGCAGTGCTGGAAGGGCCCCTGCTGGAAACACCATATATTTT; CDR3 protein: CSAGRAPAGNTIYF
J gene: TRBJ2-3; V gene: TRBV7-9; clone size: few; D gene: TRBD2; CDR3 DNA: TGTGCCAGCAGCCGGCTAGCGGGTTACGCAGATACGCAGTATTTT; CDR3 protein: CASSRLAGYADTQYF
J gene: TRBJ2-4; V gene: TRBV12-3/TRBV12-4; clone size: few; D gene: .; CDR3 DNA: TGTGCCAGCAGTTTAGGTTATACCTTAAACATTCAGTACTTC; CDR3 protein: CASSLGYTLNIQYF
J gene: TRBJ2-5; V gene: TRBV5-4; clone size: .; D gene: .; CDR3 DNA: TGTGCCAGCAGCGGCCGACGGGGCCAAGAGACCCAGTACTTC; CDR3 protein: CASSGRRGQETQYF
J gene: TRBJ2-3; V gene: TRBV6-5; clone size: few; D gene: TRBD2; CDR3 DNA: TGTGCCAGCAGTACACGGAGCGGGGGGGTAACCACAGATACGCAGTATTTT; CDR3 protein: CASSTRSGGVTTDTQYF
J gene: TRBJ2-3; V gene: TRBV5-1; clone size: few; D gene: .; CDR3 DNA: TGCGCCAGCAGCTCCAGGGGCCGGGCAGATACGCAGTATTTT; CDR3 protein: CASSSRGRADTQYF
J gene: TRBJ2-5; V gene: TRBV6-5; clone size: .; D gene: TRBD2; CDR3 DNA: TGTGCCAGCAGTACGGGGGGGGCAGGGTTTGGGCAAGAGACCCAGTACTTC; CDR3 protein: CASSTGGAGFGQETQYF
J gene: TRBJ2-3; V gene: TRBV25-1; clone size: many; D gene: TRBD2; CDR3 DNA: TGTGCCAGCACCCCAAAGCGGGGGGGCACAGATACGCAGTATTTT; CDR3 protein: CASTPKRGGTDTQYF
J gene: TRBJ2-7; V gene: TRBV18; clone size: few; D gene: .; CDR3 DNA: TGTGCCAGCTCAAGACAGTCCTACGAGCAGTACTTC; CDR3 protein: CASSRQSYEQYF
J gene: TRBJ1-2; V gene: TRBV7-9; clone size: .; D gene: .; CDR3 DNA: TGTGCCAGCAGCTTAGGGTTTGCTAACTATGGCTACACCTTC; CDR3 protein: CASSLGFANYGYTF
J gene: TRBJ1-4; V gene: TRBV12-3/TRBV12-4; clone size: .; D gene: .; CDR3 DNA: TGTGCCAGCAGACAGGACAAACTGTTTTTT; CDR3 protein: CASRQDKLFF
J gene: TRBJ1-1; V gene: TRBV2; clone size: .; D gene: .; CDR3 DNA: TGTGCCAGCAAAATCGACAGATTGAACACTGAAGCTTTCTTT; CDR3 protein: CASKIDRLNTEAFF
J gene: TRBJ2-1; V gene: TRBV7-9; clone size: few; D gene: TRBD1; CDR3 DNA: TGTGCCAGCAGCGCGACAGGGGGAGTTGAGCAGTTCTTC; CDR3 protein: CASSATGGVEQFF
J gene: TRBJ2-3; V gene: TRBV12-3/TRBV12-4; clone size: few; D gene: TRBD2; CDR3 DNA: TGTGCCAGCAGTTTAGCCCAGCGGGGCGATACGCAGTATTTT; CDR3 protein: CASSLAQRGDTQYF
J gene: TRBJ1-1; V gene: TRBV12-3/TRBV12-4; clone size: few; D gene: .; CDR3 DNA: TGTGCCAGCAGTCCGCTGCGGGGGCAGGTCACTGAAGCTTTCTTT; CDR3 protein: CASSPLRGQVTEAFF
J gene: TRBJ2-5; V gene: TRBV12-3/TRBV12-4; clone size: .; D gene: .; CDR3 DNA: TGTGCCAGCTACGGGCAACAAGAGACCCAGTACTTC; CDR3 protein: CASYGQQETQYF